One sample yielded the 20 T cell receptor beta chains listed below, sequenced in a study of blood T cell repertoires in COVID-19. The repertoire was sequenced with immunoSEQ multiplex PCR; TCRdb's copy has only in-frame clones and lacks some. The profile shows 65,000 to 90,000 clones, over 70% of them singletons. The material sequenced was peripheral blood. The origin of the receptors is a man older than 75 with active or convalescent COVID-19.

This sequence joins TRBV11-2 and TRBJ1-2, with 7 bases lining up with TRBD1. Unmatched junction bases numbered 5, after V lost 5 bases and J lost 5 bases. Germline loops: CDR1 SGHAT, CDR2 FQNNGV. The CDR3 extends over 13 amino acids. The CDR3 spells CASSLTGEYGYTF. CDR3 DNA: TGTGCCAGCAGCCTCACAGGGGAGTATGGCTACACCTTC.

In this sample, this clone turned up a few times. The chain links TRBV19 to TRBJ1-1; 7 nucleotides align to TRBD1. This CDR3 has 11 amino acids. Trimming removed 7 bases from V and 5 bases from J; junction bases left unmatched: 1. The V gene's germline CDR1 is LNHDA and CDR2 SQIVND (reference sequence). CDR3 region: CASKDRTEAFF. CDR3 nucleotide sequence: TGTGCCAGTAAGGACAGGACTGAAGCTTTCTTT.

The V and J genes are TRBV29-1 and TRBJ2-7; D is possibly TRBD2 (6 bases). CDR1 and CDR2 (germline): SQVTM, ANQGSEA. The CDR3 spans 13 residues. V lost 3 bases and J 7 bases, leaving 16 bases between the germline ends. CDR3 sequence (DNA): TGCAGCGTTGATGGGGTTGGGACTTGGGAGCAGTACTTC. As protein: CSVDGVGTWEQYF.

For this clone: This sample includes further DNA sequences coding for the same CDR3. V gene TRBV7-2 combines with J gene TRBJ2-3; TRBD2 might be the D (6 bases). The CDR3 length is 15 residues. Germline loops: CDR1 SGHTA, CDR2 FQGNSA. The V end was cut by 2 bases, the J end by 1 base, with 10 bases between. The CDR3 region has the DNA TGTGCCAGCAGCTTACTGGGAGGAGGCACAGATACGCAGTATTTT. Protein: CASSLLGGGTDTQYF.

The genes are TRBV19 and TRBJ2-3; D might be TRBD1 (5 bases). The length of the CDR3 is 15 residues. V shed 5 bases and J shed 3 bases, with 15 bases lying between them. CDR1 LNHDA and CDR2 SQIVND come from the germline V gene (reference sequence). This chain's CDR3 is CASSLGRGLTDTQYF. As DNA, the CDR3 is TGTGCCAGTAGTCTGGGAAGGGGTCTAACAGATACGCAGTATTTT.

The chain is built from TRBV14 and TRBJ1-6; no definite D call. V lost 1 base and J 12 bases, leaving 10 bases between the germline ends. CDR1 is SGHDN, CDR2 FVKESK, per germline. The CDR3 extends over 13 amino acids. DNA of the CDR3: TGTGCCAGCAGCCAAGCGAGCCGGGGACCCCTCCACTTT. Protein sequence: CASSQASRGPLHF.

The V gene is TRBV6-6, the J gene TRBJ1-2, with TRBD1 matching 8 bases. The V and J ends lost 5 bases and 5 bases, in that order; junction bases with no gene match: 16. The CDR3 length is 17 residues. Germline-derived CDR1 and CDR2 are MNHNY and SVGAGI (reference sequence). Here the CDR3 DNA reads TGTGCCAGCAGTCCGGGCCTGGGCAGGGGGCGCTCATATGGCTACACCTTC. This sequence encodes CASSPGLGRGRSYGYTF.

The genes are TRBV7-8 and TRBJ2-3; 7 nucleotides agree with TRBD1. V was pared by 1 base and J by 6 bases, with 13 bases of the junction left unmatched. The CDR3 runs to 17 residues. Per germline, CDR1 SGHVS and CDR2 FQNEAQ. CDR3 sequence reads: CASSLDPYRGPYDTQYF. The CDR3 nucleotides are TGTGCCAGCAGCTTAGACCCTTACAGGGGCCCTTACGATACGCAGTATTTT.

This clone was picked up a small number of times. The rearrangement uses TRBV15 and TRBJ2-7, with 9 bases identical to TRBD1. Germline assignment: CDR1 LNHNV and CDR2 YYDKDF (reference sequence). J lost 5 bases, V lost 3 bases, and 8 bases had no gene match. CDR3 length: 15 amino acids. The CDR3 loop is CATSRGGGQGNEQYF. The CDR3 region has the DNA TGTGCCACCAGCAGGGGTGGGGGACAGGGTAACGAGCAGTACTTC.

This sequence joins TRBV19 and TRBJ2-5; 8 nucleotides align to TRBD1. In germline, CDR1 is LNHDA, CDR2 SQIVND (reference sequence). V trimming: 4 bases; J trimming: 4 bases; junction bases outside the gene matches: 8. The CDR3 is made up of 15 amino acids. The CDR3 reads CASSKWTGPGETQYF. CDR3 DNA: TGTGCCAGTAGTAAGTGGACAGGGCCAGGAGAGACCCAGTACTTC.

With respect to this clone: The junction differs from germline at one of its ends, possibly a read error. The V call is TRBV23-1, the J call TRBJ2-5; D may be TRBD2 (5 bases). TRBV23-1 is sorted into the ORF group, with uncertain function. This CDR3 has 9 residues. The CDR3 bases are TGCGCCAGCAGTCAATTGGAGGACTTC. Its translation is CASSQLEDF.

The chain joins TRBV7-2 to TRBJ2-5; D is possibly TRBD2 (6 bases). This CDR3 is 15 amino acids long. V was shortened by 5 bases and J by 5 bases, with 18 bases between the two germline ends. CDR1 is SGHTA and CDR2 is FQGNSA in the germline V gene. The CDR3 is CASSGQTSRRETQYF. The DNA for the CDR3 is TGTGCCAGCAGCGGCCAGACTAGTCGGCGGGAGACCCAGTACTTC.

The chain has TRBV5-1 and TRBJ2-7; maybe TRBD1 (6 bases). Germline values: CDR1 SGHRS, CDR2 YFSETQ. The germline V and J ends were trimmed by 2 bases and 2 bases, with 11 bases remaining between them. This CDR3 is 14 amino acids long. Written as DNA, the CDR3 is TGCGCCAGCAGCTTACAGGGCCGGACCTACGAGCAGTACTTC. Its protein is CASSLQGRTYEQYF.

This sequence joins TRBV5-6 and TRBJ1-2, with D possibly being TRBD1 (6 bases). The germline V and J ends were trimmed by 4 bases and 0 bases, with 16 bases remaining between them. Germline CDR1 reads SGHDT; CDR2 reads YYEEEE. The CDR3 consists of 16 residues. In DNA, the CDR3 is TGTGCCAGCAGCCCAGTCAGGGACACTTCTAACTATGGCTACACCTTC. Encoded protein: CASSPVRDTSNYGYTF.

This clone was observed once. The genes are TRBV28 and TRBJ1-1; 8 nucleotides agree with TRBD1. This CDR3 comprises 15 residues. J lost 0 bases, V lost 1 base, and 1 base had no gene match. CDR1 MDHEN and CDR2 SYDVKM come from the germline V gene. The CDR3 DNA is TGTGCCAGCAGTTTATCGACAGGGGTGAACACTGAAGCTTTCTTT. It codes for CASSLSTGVNTEAFF. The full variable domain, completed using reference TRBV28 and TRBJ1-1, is DVKVTQSSRYLVKRTGEKVFLECVQDMDHENMFWYRQDPGLGLRLIYFSYDVKMKEKGDIPEGYSVSREKKERFSLILESASTNQTSMYLCASSLSTGVNTEAFFGQGTRLTVV.

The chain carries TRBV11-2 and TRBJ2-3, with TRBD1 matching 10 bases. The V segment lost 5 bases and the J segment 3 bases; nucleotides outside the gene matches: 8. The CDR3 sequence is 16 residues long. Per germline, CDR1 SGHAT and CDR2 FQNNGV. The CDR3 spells CASSKRQGARTDTQYF. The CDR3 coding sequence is TGTGCCAGCAGCAAGCGACAGGGGGCGCGAACAGATACGCAGTATTTT. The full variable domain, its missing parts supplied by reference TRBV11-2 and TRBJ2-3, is EAGVAQSPRYKIIEKRQSVAFWCNPISGHATLYWYQQILGQGPKLLIQFQNNGVVDDSQLPKDRFSAERLKGVDSTLKIQPAKLEDSAVYLCASSKRQGARTDTQYFGPGTRLTVL.

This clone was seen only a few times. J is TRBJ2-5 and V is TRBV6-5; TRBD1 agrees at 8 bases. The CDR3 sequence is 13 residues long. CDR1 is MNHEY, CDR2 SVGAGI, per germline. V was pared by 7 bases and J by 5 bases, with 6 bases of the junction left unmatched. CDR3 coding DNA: TGTGCCAGCAACCGCAGGGGGCTCGAGACCCAGTACTTC. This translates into CASNRRGLETQYF.

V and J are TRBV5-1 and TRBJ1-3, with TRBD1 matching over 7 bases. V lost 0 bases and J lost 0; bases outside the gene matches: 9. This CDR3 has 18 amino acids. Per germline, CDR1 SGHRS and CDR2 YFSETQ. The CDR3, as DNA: TGCGCCAGCAGCTTGGTATACCGACAGGGACTCTCTGGAAACACCATATATTTT. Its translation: CASSLVYRQGLSGNTIYF.

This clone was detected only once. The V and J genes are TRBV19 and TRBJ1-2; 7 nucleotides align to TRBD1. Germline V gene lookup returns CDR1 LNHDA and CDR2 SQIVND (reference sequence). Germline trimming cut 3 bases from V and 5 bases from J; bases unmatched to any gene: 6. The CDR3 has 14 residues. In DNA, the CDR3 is TGTGCCAGTAGTATCGGGGGACAGATATATGGCTACACCTTC. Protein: CASSIGGQIYGYTF.

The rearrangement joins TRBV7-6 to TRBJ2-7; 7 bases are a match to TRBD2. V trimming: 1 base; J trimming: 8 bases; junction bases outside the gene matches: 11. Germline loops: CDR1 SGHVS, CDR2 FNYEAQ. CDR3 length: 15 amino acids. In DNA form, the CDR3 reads TGTGCCAGCAGCTTAGAAGCGGGGACGGGATTCCAGCAGTACTTC. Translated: CASSLEAGTGFQQYF.